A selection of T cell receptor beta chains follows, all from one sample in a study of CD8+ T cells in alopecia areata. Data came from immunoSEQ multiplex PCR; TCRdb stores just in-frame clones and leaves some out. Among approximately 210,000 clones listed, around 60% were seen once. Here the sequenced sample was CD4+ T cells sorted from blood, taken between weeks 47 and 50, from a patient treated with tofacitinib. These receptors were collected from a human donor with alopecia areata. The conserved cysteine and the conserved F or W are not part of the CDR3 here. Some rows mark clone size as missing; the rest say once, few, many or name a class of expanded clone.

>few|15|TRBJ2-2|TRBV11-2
ASSSSRLAGVTGELF
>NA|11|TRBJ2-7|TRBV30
AWSASSLVEQY
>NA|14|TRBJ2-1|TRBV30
AWSPSVQGTRGRQF
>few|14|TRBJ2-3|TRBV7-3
ASSPGTGLGTDTQY
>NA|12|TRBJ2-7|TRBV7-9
ASSSSGGSYEQY
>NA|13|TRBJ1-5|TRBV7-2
ASSLVTGGDQPQH
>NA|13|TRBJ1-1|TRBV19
ASSTGGATRTEAF
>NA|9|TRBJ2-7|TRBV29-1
SATKPPEQY
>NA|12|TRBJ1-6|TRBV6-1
ASSAGPYNSPLH
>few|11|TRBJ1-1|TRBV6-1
ASSVQTNTEAF
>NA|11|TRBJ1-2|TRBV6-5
ASGRGPNYGYT
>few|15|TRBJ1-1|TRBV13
ASRKLQGIQVRTEAF
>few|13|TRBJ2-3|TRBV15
ATSKGTGRADTQY
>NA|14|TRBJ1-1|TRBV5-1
ASSPNRQGRSTEAF
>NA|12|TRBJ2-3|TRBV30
AWLTSGATDTQY
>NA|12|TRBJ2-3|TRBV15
ATSRVTAPDTQY
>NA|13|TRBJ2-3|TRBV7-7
ASSTLAGGTDTQY
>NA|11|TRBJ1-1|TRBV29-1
SVEEAVNTEAF
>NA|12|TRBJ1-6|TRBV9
ASSGQTDNSPLH
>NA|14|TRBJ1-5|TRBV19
ASSGGTPAGNQPQH
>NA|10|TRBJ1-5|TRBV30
AWSSGNQPQH
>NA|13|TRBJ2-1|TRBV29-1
SVPDVRQFWNEQF